Each of the 8 T cell receptor beta chains below was sequenced from the same sample in a study of cytomegalovirus exposure and HLA in healthy donors (dated by TCRdb to about 2017). Receptor amplification or capture employed the immunoSEQ multiplex PCR assay. For the multiplex PCR, a mixture combining 60 forward primers for TCR Vbeta segments and 13 reverse primers for TCR Jbeta segments was used. TCRdb retrieved this table from immuneACCESS and kept in-frame rearrangements only. Not all clones are present; in checked studies, unresolved V genes account for under half, and no reason is known for the remainder. The sample table shows 150,000 to 200,000 clones, and 75% to 90% are seen once. The top ten clones comprise roughly 9.3% of the sample. Sequencing was carried out using PBMCs. Receptor source: a man aged 18 to 30 in good health and CMV-seropositive.

The chain couples TRBV18 to TRBJ2-7; 7 bases map to TRBD1. Trimming took 5 bases from V and 2 from J; bases not matched to a gene: 12. The CDR3 runs to 16 residues. Per germline, CDR1 KGHSH and CDR2 LQKENI. CDR3 DNA sequence: TGTGCCAGCTCAGCCGGACAGGTGGGTCAAACCTACGAGCAGTACTTC. Residues: CASSAGQVGQTYEQYF.

The chain uses TRBV5-1 and TRBJ1-2, with unresolved D. The germline V gene has CDR1 SGHRS and CDR2 YFSETQ. CDR3 length: 14 amino acids. Trimming cost V 0 bases and J 2 bases, with 8 bases left between them. The CDR3 DNA is TGCGCCAGCAGCTTGGTACCGGTCAACTATGGCTACACCTTC. Translation: CASSLVPVNYGYTF.

With regard to this clone: The identical CDR3 is also encoded by other nucleotide sequences in the sample. The V gene is TRBV9, the J gene TRBJ2-5; 14 bases match TRBD2. The trim removed 4 bases at V and 2 bases at J, leaving 4 bases unmatched. Germline values: CDR1 SGDLS, CDR2 YYNGEE. This CDR3 is 16 amino acids long. The chain's CDR3 is CASSPGLAGGQETQYF. The DNA of the CDR3 is TGTGCCAGCAGCCCCGGACTAGCGGGGGGACAAGAGACCCAGTACTTC.

The rearrangement uses TRBV10-3 and TRBJ1-2, with D perhaps TRBD1 (5 bases). The V gene lost 4 bases and the J gene lost 3 bases, with 18 bases spanning the gap. The CDR3 length is 16 residues. In germline, CDR1 is ENHRY, CDR2 SYGVKD. CDR3 sequence: CAISAPRAGEDYGYTF. The CDR3 DNA sequence: TGTGCCATCAGTGCCCCCAGGGCCGGGGAGGACTATGGCTACACCTTC.

For the CDR3, the DNA is TGTGCCAGCAGCTTAGATGGGACAGGGGATTTCTATGGCTACACCTTC. This codes for CASSLDGTGDFYGYTF. The rearrangement links TRBV7-9 to TRBJ1-2, with 10 bases lining up with TRBD1. This CDR3 has 16 amino acids. Germline CDR1 is SEHNR and CDR2 is FQNEAQ (reference sequence). Trimming took 1 base from V and 4 from J; bases not matched to a gene: 6.

The chain combines TRBV7-2 with TRBJ1-5, with TRBD1 matching 7 bases. Germline values: CDR1 SGHTA, CDR2 FQGNSA. The CDR3 sequence is 16 residues long. Trimming removed 0 bases from V and 1 base from J; junction bases left unmatched: 3. In DNA, the CDR3 is TGTGCCAGCAGCTTAGCGACAGGGTGGAGCAATCAGCCCCAGCATTTT. Protein: CASSLATGWSNQPQHF.

The CDR3 bases are TGCGCCAGCAGCCCGAGCGGGGGGGCTTTCTACGAGCAGTACTTC. Residues: CASSPSGGAFYEQYF. The chain has TRBV5-1 and TRBJ2-7; 10 bases are a match to TRBD2. This CDR3 has 15 amino acids. V shed 4 bases, J shed 3 bases, and the junction held 7 bases outside the gene matches. In germline, CDR1 is SGHRS, CDR2 YFSETQ.

The J gene is TRBJ1-5, the V gene TRBV30, with 7 bases aligning to TRBD1. Trimming removed 0 bases from V and 8 bases from J; junction bases left unmatched: 4. The CDR3 has 13 residues. Germline lookup yields CDR1 GTSNPN and CDR2 SVGIG (reference sequence). Here the CDR3 DNA reads TGTGCCTGGAGTGTACGACAGGGAAAGCCCCAGCATTTT. Its protein product is CAWSVRQGKPQHF.